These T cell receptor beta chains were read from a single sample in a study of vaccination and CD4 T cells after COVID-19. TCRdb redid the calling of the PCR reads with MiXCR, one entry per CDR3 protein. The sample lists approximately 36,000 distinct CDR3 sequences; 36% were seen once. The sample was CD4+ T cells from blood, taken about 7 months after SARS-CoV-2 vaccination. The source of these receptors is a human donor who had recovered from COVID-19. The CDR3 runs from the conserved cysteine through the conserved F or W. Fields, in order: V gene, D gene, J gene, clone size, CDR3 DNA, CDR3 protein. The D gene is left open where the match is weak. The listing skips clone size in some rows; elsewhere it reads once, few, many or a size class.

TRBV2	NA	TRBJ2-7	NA	TGTGCCAGCAGTCCCACCACCGACACCTACGAGCAGTACTTC	CASSPTTDTYEQYF
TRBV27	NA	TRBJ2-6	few	TGTGCCAGCAGTTTTCCCAGGACATCTGGGGCCAACGTCCTGACTTTC	CASSFPRTSGANVLTF
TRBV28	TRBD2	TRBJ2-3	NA	TGTGCCAGCAGTTTAGTCGCGGGAGCGGGGACAGATACGCAGTATTTT	CASSLVAGAGTDTQYF
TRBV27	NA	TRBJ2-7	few	TGTGCCAGCAGTTTATCTATGGGCTACGAGCAGTACTTC	CASSLSMGYEQYF
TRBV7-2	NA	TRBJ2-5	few	TGTGCCAGCAGCCCCACGTACCAAGAGACCCAGTACTTC	CASSPTYQETQYF
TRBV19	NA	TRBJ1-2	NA	TGTGCCAGTAGTATAGTCCCCGGTGGCTATGGCTACACCTTC	CASSIVPGGYGYTF
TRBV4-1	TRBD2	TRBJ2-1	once	TGCGCCAGCAGCCCAGCATGGGAGGGCCTAAGAGGTACCAATGAGCAGTTCTTC	CASSPAWEGLRGTNEQFF
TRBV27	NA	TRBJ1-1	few	TGTGCCAGCAGTCAAATATACGGCGGGTTCGCTTTCTTT	CASSQIYGGFAFF
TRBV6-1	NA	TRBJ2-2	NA	TGTGCCAGCACTACAGCGAACACCGGGGAGCTGTTTTTT	CASTTANTGELFF
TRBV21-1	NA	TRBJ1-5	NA	TGTGCCAGCAGCAAAGCTCACGGACAGGGGCAAAATCAGCCCCAGCATTTT	CASSKAHGQGQNQPQHF
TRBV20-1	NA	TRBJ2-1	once	TGCAGTGCTCTTAAACTAGTAGCGGACAATGAGCAGTTCTTC	CSALKLVADNEQFF
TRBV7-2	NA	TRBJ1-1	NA	TGTGCCAGCAGCTTAGGTCAAGGGTGGCGAACTGAAGCTTTCTTT	CASSLGQGWRTEAFF
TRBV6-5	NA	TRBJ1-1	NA	TGTGCCAGCAGTTACTCGTCAGGGCCGGGAACTGAAGCTTTCTTT	CASSYSSGPGTEAFF
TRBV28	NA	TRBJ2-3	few	TGTGCCAGCAGTCTCCGGACAAAAGATACGCAGTATTTT	CASSLRTKDTQYF
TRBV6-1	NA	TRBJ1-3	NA	TGTGCCAGCAGCCCTACAGGGTTCTCTGGAAACACCATATATTTT	CASSPTGFSGNTIYF
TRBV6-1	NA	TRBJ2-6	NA	TGTGCCAGCAGTGAAGGGAGTCCTGGGGCCAACGTCCTGACTTTC	CASSEGSPGANVLTF
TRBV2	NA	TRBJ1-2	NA	TGTGCCAGCAGTGAGGTACAGGTAGAAGTAGGTGGCTACACCTTC	CASSEVQVEVGGYTF
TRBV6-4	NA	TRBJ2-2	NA	TGTGCCAGCAGTGACTCTGTCGAAGGGGGCACCGGGGAGCTGTTTTTT	CASSDSVEGGTGELFF
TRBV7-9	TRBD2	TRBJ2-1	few	TGTGCCACCGGGAGGGCCCAGGTCGTCAATGAGCAGTTCTTC	CATGRAQVVNEQFF
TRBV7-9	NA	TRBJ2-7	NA	TGTGCCAGCAGCCGTAGCGCAACCTACGAGCAGTACTTC	CASSRSATYEQYF
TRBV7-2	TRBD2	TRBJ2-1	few	TGTGCCAGCAGCAGAGGGACTAGCGGACGTAATGAGCAGTTCTTC	CASSRGTSGRNEQFF
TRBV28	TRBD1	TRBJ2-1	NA	TGTGCCAGCAGTTCTCCTTACCTCGGACAGGCGAGCTCCTACAATGAGCAGTTCTTC	CASSSPYLGQASSYNEQFF
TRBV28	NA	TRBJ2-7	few	TGTGCCAGCCGCGTTGCTAGGCCGTCCTACGAGCAGTACTTC	CASRVARPSYEQYF
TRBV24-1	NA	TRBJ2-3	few	TGTGCCACCAGTGATTTATTTCAATCCACAGATACGCAGTATTTT	CATSDLFQSTDTQYF
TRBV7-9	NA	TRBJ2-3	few	TGTGCCAGCAGCTTAGGACGACAGGATCCCTCCACAGATACGCAGTATTTT	CASSLGRQDPSTDTQYF
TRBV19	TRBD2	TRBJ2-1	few	TGTGCCAGTAGCCGGGGGACTAGCGGCCCCATGGAGCAGTTCTTC	CASSRGTSGPMEQFF
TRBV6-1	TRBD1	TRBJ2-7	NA	TGTGCCAGCAGTGGACGACAGGGGGGAACCTACGAGCAGTACTTC	CASSGRQGGTYEQYF
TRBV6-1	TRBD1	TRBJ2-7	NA	TGTGCCAGCAGACCCAGGCGCAGGGGGTCCTACGAGCAGTACTTC	CASRPRRRGSYEQYF
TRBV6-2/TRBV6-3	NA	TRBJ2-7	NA	TGTGCCAGCAGTCAACTTGACTACGAGCAGTACTTC	CASSQLDYEQYF
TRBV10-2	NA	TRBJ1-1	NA	TGCGCCAGCAATCCGGGGGTAAACACTGAAGCTTTCTTT	CASNPGVNTEAFF
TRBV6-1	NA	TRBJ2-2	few	TGTGCCAGCAGTGAAGCTTCTACGGCTCAATCTACCGGGGAGCTGTTTTTT	CASSEASTAQSTGELFF
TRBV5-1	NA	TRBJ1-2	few	TGCGCCAGCAGTGGACAGTACTCTAACTATGGCTACACCTTC	CASSGQYSNYGYTF
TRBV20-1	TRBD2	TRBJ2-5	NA	TGCAGTGCATATCCTAGCGGAGGCCAAGAGACCCAGTACTTC	CSAYPSGGQETQYF
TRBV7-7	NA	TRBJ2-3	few	TGTGCTAGCAGCTTAGACCCGGCAGATACGCAGTATTTT	CASSLDPADTQYF
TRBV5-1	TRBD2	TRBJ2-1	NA	TGCGCCAGCAGCTTGGATATAGCGGGAGTCAATGAGCAGTTCTTC	CASSLDIAGVNEQFF
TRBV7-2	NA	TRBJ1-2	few	TGTGCCAGCAGCATTACAGGCTATGGCTACACCTTC	CASSITGYGYTF
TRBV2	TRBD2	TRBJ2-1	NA	TGTGCCAGCAGACTTCTAGCGGGGGCGGCCTACAATGAGCAGTTCTTC	CASRLLAGAAYNEQFF